This TCR beta chain originates from a study of response to subunit inactivated influenza vaccine. TCRdb analysed the RT-PCR reads with MiXCR anew, one entry per CDR3 protein. This sample yields about 190,000 distinct CDR3 sequences, of which roughly an eighth are seen a single time; 26% belongs to the top ten. This CDR3 has 13 residues. Germline CDR1 SQVTM, CDR2 ANQGSEA. V gave up 4 bases and J gave up 2 bases, with 11 bases separating them. Findings of the study overall: Authors suggested few new T cells are recruited by each seasonal influenza vaccination.

This clonotype was seen at least ten times. Its specificity is not known. V usage is TRBV29-1 and J usage is TRBJ1-2; D possibly corresponds to TRBD1 (6 bases). The TCR was taken from a middle-aged man who received an inactivated influenza vaccine. The sample was CD8+ T cells sorted from PBMCs, taken around 5 days after vaccination. As DNA, the CDR3 is TGCAGCGTTGGAAACAGGGACAACTATGGCTACACCTTC. It yields the protein CSVGNRDNYGYTF.